The rows below give T cell receptor beta chains drawn from one sample of a study of CD8+ T cells in alopecia areata. Only in-frame clones appear in the TCRdb table, and some are missing; sequencing was by immunoSEQ multiplex PCR. The sample lists approximately 120,000 clones, under 65% occurring once. The material was CD4+ T cells sorted from blood, obtained at week 4, from a patient treated with tofacitinib. The source of these receptors is a human donor with alopecia areata. Both conserved end residues are part of each CDR3.

TRBV28	TRBJ2-5	CASSLIGPEPGTQYF
TRBV9	TRBJ2-2	CASSVEAKLIGELFF
TRBV15	TRBJ1-2	CATSIDRANYGYTF
TRBV11-2	TRBJ1-5	CASSLMSSGRDQPQHF
TRBV29-1	TRBJ2-3	CSVSVPAGGLYTDTQYF
TRBV6-6	TRBJ2-5	CASSYSLGGGETQYF
TRBV18	TRBJ1-1	CASSRPPGSLTTEAFF
TRBV7-9	TRBJ2-5	CASTPLAPQEEETQYF
TRBV29-1	TRBJ1-5	CSARDSNQPQHF
TRBV7-3	TRBJ2-3	CASSPGTFRTDTQYF
TRBV5-4	TRBJ2-5	CASSSQETQYF
TRBV30	TRBJ2-7	CAWTRGTAPYEQYF
TRBV9	TRBJ2-3	CASSSRGEAWVADTQYF
TRBV5-1	TRBJ1-4	CASRDDSRFNEKLFF
TRBV25-1	TRBJ2-7	CASTLGPGLEQYF
TRBV29-1	TRBJ1-4	CSVVLQGANEKLFF
TRBV10-3	TRBJ2-3	CAISNTDTQYF
TRBV10-3	TRBJ1-2	CAISVPGTVNYGYTF
TRBV6-6	TRBJ1-2	CASSYSWDTDYGYTF
TRBV29-1	TRBJ2-4	CSVEGGGGLAKNIQYF
TRBV9	TRBJ2-3	CASSGTGSADTQYF
TRBV2	TRBJ2-3	CASSPWRADTQYF
TRBV29-1	TRBJ1-6	CSVAGGRNSPLHF
TRBV2	TRBJ2-3	CASSNTYRDLGYF
TRBV15	TRBJ1-5	CATSRSPKDQPQHF
TRBV29-1	TRBJ2-7	CSVQQGANLEQYF
TRBV5-1	TRBJ1-1	CASRLTGTTGGNPEAFF
TRBV11-1	TRBJ2-7	CASSLESGLYEQYF
TRBV6-6	TRBJ1-5	CASGMGGIKPQHF
TRBV18	TRBJ2-7	CASSPQGGEYEQYF
TRBV25-1	TRBJ2-7	CASSDPGDYEQYF
TRBV28	TRBJ2-7	CASSLTGYSSYEQYF
TRBV4-3	TRBJ2-5	CASSQGDMGSQETQYF
TRBV2	TRBJ2-5	CASSDGSEETQYF
TRBV29-1	TRBJ1-1	CSVVLRQTNTEAFF
TRBV7-3	TRBJ1-1	CASSLTQESTEAFF
TRBV5-1	TRBJ2-7	CASSLGQGAYEQYF
TRBV7-9	TRBJ1-2	CASSYSTGGAYGYTF
TRBV7-2	TRBJ2-7	CASSAPSYEQYF
TRBV7-8	TRBJ1-5	CASSLLRTGDQPQHF
TRBV29-1	TRBJ2-7	CSTTTGAEQYF
TRBV29-1	TRBJ1-2	CSVEVGDGYTF
TRBV29-1	TRBJ2-7	CSVGAYGKEYEQYF
TRBV25-1	TRBJ2-4	CASSVGQDWNIQYF
TRBV4-2	TRBJ1-2	CASSQDTQGAVGYTF
TRBV15	TRBJ2-1	CATSRDREGLEQFF
TRBV4-1	TRBJ2-5	CASSSHGTGAVQETQYF
TRBV29-1	TRBJ2-5	CSVDSGGQETQYF
TRBV6-6	TRBJ1-2	CASSYDRARDYGYTF
TRBV11-2	TRBJ2-6	CASSPTRTSSGANVLTF
TRBV29-1	TRBJ2-6	CSVGTSLRNSGANVLTF